Listed below are T cell receptor beta chains from one sample, sequenced in a study of CD8 T cells in ankylosing spondylitis. TCRdb reanalysed the 5' RACE reads using MiXCR and keeps one entry per CDR3 protein. Of approximately 440,000 distinct CDR3 sequences detected, over 15% appear once; the ten largest clones hold 1%. Specimen: blood, either unsorted or a sorted T cell fraction (not recorded which). The receptors originated from a male donor with ankylosing spondylitis. Both conserved end residues are part of each CDR3. Fields, in order: V gene, D gene, clone size, J gene, CDR3 protein. The D gene is left open where the match is weak. Clone size appears in some rows only: once, few, many, or a class for an expanded clone.

TRBV6-5	TRBD2	few	TRBJ2-5	CASSTSGGAKGETQYF
TRBV5-1	TRBD2	once	TRBJ2-5	CASSRGLVKETQYF
TRBV7-3	-	many	TRBJ2-5	CASSLLGQETQYF
TRBV7-2	TRBD2	-	TRBJ2-1	CASSLGGLAVPAEQFF
TRBV3-1	-	-	TRBJ2-1	CASSWDSLNGEQFF
TRBV6-2/TRBV6-3	-	-	TRBJ1-5	CASRGVNQPQHF
TRBV12-3/TRBV12-4	-	many	TRBJ2-5	CASKKGRAWGTQYF
TRBV25-1	-	-	TRBJ2-7	CASSDKVGWEQYF
TRBV5-5	-	many	TRBJ2-1	CASSLLGSSYNEQFF
TRBV5-1	-	-	TRBJ2-2	CASSLTTGTPGELFF
TRBV20-1	-	-	TRBJ1-2	CSANMGLYGYTF
TRBV6-1	-	few	TRBJ1-1	CASRQIEAFF
TRBV12-3/TRBV12-4	-	few	TRBJ2-2	CASLKGQYTGELFF
TRBV6-2/TRBV6-3	-	-	TRBJ2-2	CATRRLTKAPWGGELFF
TRBV11-3	-	few	TRBJ2-1	CASSLIGAIGYNEQFF
TRBV7-9	-	once	TRBJ1-1	CASSLAASFNTEAFF
TRBV4-1	-	few	TRBJ2-1	CASSQVELGGDSLFSYNEQFF
TRBV12-5	TRBD2	-	TRBJ2-1	CASGLVSGLAVHEQFF
TRBV12-3/TRBV12-4	TRBD2	many	TRBJ2-1	CASSLPTSFNEQFF
TRBV7-2	-	few	TRBJ2-1	CASSLVGFDEQFF
TRBV5-1	-	few	TRBJ2-3	CASSSDRTRTDTQYF
TRBV27	TRBD1	few	TRBJ1-2	CASSQSRRQGGGYTF
TRBV12-3/TRBV12-4	-	many	TRBJ2-7	CASSPGLEQYF
TRBV5-5	-	few	TRBJ2-2	CASSTSVSGELFF
TRBV19	-	-	TRBJ1-3	CASPTEQLRGSSGNTIYF
TRBV16	-	few	TRBJ1-1	CASSQSPNEGFF
TRBV7-9	-	few	TRBJ1-1	CASSLGETENTEAFF
TRBV20-1	-	few	TRBJ2-7	CSATGNEQYF
TRBV5-6	TRBD2	few	TRBJ2-7	CASRRWGGPGTYEQYF
TRBV7-2	-	few	TRBJ2-6	CASSLQGQKPGANVLTF
TRBV6-5	-	-	TRBJ2-2	CASSYASANTGELFF
TRBV20-1	TRBD1	-	TRBJ2-5	CTGQAEETQYF
TRBV3-1	-	-	TRBJ2-2	CASSQREWELFF
TRBV20-1	-	few	TRBJ1-2	CSASGGLDNYGYTF
TRBV9	TRBD2	-	TRBJ2-6	CASTAGGSDGANVLTF
TRBV5-6	-	many	TRBJ1-4	CASSPDGGLNEKLFF
TRBV11-2	-	few	TRBJ2-7	CASSLESPEQYF
TRBV6-4	TRBD1	few	TRBJ2-1	CASSEGGTGNNEQFF
TRBV9	TRBD1	-	TRBJ2-6	CASSFDRAPGANVLTF
TRBV29-1	-	few	TRBJ2-7	CSVDSQSSYEQYF
TRBV10-3	TRBD2	few	TRBJ2-3	CAISESIGSSGHTDTQYF
TRBV2	-	-	TRBJ2-2	CASSYRDNTGELFF
TRBV6-1	-	-	TRBJ1-6	CASSQWLGTLNSPLHF
TRBV12-3/TRBV12-4	TRBD1	few	TRBJ1-2	CASSVGDRAFEGYTF
TRBV7-9	-	-	TRBJ2-5	CASSLVGGPQETQYF
TRBV5-1	-	few	TRBJ1-1	CASSLVLAMNTEAFF
TRBV20-1	-	many	TRBJ2-7	CSARGGAGPNEQYF
TRBV29-1	TRBD1	many	TRBJ2-3	CSVVPGQGKGVRTDTQYF
TRBV20-1	-	many	TRBJ2-5	CSASPAGRETQYF
TRBV5-1	-	-	TRBJ1-1	CASSLGALRVARNTEAFF
TRBV12-3/TRBV12-4	TRBD1	few	TRBJ2-5	CASSRPTGGLLETQYF
TRBV7-2	-	few	TRBJ1-4	CASSYYKGELFF
TRBV4-1	TRBD2	few	TRBJ2-3	CASSPGTSGSHDTQYF
TRBV6-6	TRBD1	few	TRBJ2-1	CASSPDRTNNEQFF
TRBV12-3/TRBV12-4	TRBD2	few	TRBJ2-1	CASSFRGLAGVANEQFF
TRBV6-2/TRBV6-3	-	-	TRBJ2-1	CASNMVLDHEQFF
TRBV7-8	TRBD2	few	TRBJ2-7	CASSLKTSGSYEQYF